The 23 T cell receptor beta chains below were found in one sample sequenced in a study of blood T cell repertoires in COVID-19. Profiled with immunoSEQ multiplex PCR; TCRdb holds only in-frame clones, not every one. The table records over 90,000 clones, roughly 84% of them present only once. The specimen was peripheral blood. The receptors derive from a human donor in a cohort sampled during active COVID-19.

CDR3 nucleotides: TGTGCCAGTAGTATAGAGAGGCAGCCCCAGCATTTT. This encodes CASSIERQPQHF. J is TRBJ1-5 and V is TRBV19; no firm D call. The CDR3 sequence is 12 residues long. Germline values: CDR1 LNHDA, CDR2 SQIVND (reference sequence). The V end was cut by 0 bases, the J end by 7 bases, with 4 bases between.

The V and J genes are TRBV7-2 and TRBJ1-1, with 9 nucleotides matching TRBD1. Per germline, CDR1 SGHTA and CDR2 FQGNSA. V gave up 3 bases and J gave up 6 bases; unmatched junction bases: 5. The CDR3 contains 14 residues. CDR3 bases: TGTGCCAGCAGCTTCGGGGACAGGGTCTCTGAAGCTTTCTTT. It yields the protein CASSFGDRVSEAFF.

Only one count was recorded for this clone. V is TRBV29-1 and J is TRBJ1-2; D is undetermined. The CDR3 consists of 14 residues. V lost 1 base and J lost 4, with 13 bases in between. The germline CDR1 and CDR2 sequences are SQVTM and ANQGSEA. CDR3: CSVEGLRGGYGYTF. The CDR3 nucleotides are TGCAGCGTTGAAGGACTCCGGGGTGGCTATGGCTACACCTTC.

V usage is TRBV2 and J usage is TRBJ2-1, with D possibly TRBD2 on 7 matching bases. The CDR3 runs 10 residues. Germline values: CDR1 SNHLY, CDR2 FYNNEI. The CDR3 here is CVRGLNEQFF. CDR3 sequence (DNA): TGTGTGCGGGGGCTGAATGAGCAGTTCTTC. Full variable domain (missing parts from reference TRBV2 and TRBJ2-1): EPEVTQTPSHQVTQMGQEVILRCVPISNHLYFYWYRQILGQKVEFLVSFYNNEISEKSEIFDDQFSVERPDGSNFTLKIRSTKLEDSAMYFCVRGLNEQFFGPGTRLTVL.

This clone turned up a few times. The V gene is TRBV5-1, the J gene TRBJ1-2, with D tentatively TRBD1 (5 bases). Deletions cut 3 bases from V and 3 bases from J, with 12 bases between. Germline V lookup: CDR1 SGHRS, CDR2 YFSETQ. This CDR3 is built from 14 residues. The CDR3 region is CASSSGGLYYGYTF. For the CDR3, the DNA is TGCGCCAGCAGCTCTGGGGGACTATACTATGGCTACACCTTC. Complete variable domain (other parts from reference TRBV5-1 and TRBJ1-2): KAGVTQTPRYLIKTRGQQVTLSCSPISGHRSVSWYQQTPGQGLQFLFEYFSETQRNKGNFPGRFSGRQFSNSRSEMNVSTLELGDSALYLCASSSGGLYYGYTFGSGTRLTVV.

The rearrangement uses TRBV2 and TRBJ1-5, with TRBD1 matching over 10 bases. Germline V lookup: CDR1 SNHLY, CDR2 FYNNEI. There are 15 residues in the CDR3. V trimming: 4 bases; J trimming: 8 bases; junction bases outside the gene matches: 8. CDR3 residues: CASSAGDRGFEPQHF. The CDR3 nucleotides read TGTGCCAGCAGTGCCGGGGACAGGGGTTTTGAGCCCCAGCATTTT.

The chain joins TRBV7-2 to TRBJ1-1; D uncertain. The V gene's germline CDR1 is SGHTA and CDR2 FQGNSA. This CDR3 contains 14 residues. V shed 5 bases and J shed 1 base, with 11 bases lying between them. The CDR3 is CASSPRRGNTEAFF. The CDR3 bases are TGTGCCAGCAGCCCAAGGCGAGGGAACACTGAAGCTTTCTTT.

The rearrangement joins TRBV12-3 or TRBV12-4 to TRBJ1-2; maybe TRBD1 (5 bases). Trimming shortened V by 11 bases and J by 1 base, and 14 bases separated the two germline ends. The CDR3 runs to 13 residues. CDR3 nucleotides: TGTGCCGTCCGGACAACTTATAACTATGGCTACACCTTC. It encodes CAVRTTYNYGYTF.

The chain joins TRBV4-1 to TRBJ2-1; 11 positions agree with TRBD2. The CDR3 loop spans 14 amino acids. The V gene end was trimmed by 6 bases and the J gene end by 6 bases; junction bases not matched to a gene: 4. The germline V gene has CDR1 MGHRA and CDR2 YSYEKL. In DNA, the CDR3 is TGCGCCAGCAGATTTAGCGGGGGGGGCAATGAGCAGTTCTTC. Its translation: CASRFSGGGNEQFF.

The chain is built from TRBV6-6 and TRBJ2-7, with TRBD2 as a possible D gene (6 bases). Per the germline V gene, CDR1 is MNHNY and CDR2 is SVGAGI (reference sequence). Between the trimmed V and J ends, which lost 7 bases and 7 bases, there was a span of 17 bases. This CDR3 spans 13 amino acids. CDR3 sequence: CASMEGPRTEQYF. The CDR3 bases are TGTGCCAGCATGGAGGGCCCAAGGACGGAGCAGTACTTC.

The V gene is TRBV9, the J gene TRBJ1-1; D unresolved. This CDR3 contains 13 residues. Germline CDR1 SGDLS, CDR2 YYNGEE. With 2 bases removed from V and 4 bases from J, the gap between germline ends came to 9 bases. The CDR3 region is CASSVSVGTEAFF. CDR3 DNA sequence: TGTGCCAGCAGCGTTAGCGTGGGCACTGAAGCTTTCTTT.

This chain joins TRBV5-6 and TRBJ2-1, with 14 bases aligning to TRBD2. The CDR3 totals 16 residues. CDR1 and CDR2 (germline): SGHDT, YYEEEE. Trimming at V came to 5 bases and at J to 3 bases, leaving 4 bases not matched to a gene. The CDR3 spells CASRRLAGGYYNEQFF. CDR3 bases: TGTGCCAGCAGGCGACTAGCGGGGGGGTACTACAATGAGCAGTTCTTC.

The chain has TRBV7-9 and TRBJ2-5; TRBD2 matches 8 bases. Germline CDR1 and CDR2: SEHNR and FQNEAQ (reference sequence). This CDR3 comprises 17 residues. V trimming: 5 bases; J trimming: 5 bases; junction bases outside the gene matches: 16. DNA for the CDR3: TGTGCCAGCAGCCCCTCGGGAATAGCGGGGTGGAGGGAGACCCAGTACTTC. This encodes CASSPSGIAGWRETQYF. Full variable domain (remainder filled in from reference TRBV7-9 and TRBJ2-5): DTGVSQNPRHKITKRGQNVTFRCDPISEHNRLYWYRQTLGQGPEFLTYFQNEAQLEKSRLLSDRFSAERPKGSFSTLEIQRTEQGDSAMYLCASSPSGIAGWRETQYFGPGTRLLVL.

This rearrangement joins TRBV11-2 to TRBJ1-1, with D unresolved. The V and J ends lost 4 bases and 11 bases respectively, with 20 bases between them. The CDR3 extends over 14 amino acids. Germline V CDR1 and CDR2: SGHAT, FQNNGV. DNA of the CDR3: TGTGCCAGCAGCTCTGGGCGCCTGAGCCTTAAGGCTTTCTTT. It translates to CASSSGRLSLKAFF.

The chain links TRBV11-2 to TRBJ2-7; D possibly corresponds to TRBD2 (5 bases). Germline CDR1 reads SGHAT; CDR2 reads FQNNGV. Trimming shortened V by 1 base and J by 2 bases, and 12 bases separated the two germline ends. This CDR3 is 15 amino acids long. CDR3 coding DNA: TGTGCCAGCAGCTTAGTCATAGCGAGGACCTACGAGCAGTACTTC. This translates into CASSLVIARTYEQYF.

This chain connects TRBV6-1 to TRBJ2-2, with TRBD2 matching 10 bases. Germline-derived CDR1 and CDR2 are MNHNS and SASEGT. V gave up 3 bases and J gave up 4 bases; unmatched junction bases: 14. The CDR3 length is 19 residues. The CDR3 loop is CASSEPRGRLAGVTGELFF. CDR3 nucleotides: TGTGCCAGCAGTGAGCCGAGGGGTCGCCTAGCGGGGGTCACCGGGGAGCTGTTTTTT.

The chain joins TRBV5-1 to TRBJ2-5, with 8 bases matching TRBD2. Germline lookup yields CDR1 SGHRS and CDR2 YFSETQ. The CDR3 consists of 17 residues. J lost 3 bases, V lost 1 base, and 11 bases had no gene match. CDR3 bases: TGCGCCAGCAGCTTGTCTCTGGGCGGGGGGAACAAAGAGACCCAGTACTTC. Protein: CASSLSLGGGNKETQYF.

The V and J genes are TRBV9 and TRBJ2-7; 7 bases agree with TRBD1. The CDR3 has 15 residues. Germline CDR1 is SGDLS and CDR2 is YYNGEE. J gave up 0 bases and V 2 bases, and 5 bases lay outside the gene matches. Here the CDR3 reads CASSVGGQDSYEQYF. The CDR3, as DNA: TGTGCCAGCAGCGTCGGAGGACAGGACTCCTACGAGCAGTACTTC.

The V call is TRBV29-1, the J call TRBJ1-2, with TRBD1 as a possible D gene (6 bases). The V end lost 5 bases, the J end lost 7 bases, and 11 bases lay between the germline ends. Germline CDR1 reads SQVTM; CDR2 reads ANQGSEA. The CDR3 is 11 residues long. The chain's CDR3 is CSVLGASGYTF. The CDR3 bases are TGCAGCGTTCTGGGGGCGAGTGGCTACACCTTC.

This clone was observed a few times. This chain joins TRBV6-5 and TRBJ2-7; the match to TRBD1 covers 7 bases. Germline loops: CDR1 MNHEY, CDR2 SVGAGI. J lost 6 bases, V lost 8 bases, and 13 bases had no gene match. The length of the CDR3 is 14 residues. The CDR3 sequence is CASSTAGGVGEQYF. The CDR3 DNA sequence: TGTGCCAGCTCCACGGCAGGGGGTGTCGGCGAGCAGTACTTC.

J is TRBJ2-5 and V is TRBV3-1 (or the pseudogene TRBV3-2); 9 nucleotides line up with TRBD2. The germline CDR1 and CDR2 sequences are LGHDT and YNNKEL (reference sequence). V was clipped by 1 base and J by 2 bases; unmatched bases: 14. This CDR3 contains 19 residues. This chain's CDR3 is CASSQGEGLAGSHQETQYF. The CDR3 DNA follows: TGTGCCAGCAGCCAAGGCGAGGGTCTAGCGGGGTCCCATCAAGAGACCCAGTACTTC.

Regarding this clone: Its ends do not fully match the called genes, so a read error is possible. CDR3 DNA sequence: TGTACCAGCAGCGTGGGCAGAACCTACAATGAGCAGTTCTTC. It translates to CTSSVGRTYNEQFF. The chain employs TRBV9 and TRBJ2-1; D not resolved. Germline values: CDR1 SGDLS, CDR2 YYNGEE. The CDR3 is made up of 14 amino acids.

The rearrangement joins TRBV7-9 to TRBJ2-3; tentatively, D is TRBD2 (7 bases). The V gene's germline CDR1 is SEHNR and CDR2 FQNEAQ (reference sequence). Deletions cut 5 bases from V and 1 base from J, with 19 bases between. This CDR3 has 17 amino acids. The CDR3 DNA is TGTGCCAGCAGCCCTGGGAGGGGGGGGCAACGCACAGATACGCAGTATTTT. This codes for CASSPGRGGQRTDTQYF.